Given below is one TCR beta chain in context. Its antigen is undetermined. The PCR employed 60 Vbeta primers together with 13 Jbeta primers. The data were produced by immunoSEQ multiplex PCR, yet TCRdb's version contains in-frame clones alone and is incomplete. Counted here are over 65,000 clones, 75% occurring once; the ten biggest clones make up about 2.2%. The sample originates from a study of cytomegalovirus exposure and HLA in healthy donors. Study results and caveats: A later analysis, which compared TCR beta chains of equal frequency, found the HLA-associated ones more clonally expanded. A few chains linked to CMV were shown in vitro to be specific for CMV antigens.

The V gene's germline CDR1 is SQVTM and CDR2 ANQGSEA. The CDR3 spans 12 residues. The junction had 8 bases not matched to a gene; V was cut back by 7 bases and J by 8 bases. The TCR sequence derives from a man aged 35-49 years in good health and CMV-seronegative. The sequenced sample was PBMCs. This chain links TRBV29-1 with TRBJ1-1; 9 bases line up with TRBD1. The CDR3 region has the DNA TGCAGCGCTAGCGACAGGGGGAAAGAAGCTTTCTTT. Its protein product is CSASDRGKEAFF.